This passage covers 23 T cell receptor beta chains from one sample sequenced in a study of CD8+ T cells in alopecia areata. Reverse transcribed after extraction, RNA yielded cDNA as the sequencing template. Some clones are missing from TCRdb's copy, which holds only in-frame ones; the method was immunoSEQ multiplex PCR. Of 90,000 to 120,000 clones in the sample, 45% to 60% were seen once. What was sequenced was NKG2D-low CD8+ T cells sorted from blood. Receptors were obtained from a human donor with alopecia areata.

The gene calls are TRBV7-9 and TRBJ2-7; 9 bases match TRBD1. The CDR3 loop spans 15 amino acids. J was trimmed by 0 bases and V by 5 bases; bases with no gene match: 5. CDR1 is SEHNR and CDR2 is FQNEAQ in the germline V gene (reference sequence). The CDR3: CASSDRDRDSYEQYF. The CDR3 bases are TGTGCCAGCAGCGACCGGGACAGGGACTCCTACGAGCAGTACTTC.

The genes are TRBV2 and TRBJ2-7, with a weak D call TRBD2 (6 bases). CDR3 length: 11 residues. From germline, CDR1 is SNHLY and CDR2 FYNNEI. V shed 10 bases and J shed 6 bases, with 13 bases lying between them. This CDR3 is CANDLGGEQYF. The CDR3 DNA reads TGTGCCAACGACCTGGGGGGCGAGCAGTACTTC. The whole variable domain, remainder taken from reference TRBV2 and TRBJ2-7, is EPEVTQTPSHQVTQMGQEVILRCVPISNHLYFYWYRQILGQKVEFLVSFYNNEISEKSEIFDDQFSVERPDGSNFTLKIRSTKLEDSAMYFCANDLGGEQYFGPGTRLTVT.

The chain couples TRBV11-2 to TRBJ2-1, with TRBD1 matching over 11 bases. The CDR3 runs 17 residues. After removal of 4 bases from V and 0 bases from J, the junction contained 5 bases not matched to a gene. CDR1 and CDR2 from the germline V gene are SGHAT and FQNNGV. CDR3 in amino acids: CASSWGDRGNSYNEQFF. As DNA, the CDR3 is TGTGCCAGCAGCTGGGGGGACAGGGGGAACTCCTACAATGAGCAGTTCTTC. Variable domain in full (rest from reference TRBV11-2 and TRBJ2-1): EAGVAQSPRYKIIEKRQSVAFWCNPISGHATLYWYQQILGQGPKLLIQFQNNGVVDDSQLPKDRFSAERLKGVDSTLKIQPAKLEDSAVYLCASSWGDRGNSYNEQFFGPGTRLTVL.

The CDR3 sequence is CASQRLALTYNEQFF. In DNA form, the CDR3 reads TGCGCCAGCCAACGACTAGCGCTAACCTACAATGAGCAGTTCTTC. The J gene is TRBJ2-1, the V gene TRBV5-1; the match to TRBD2 covers 8 bases. Germline lookup yields CDR1 SGHRS and CDR2 YFSETQ. The V and J ends lost 7 bases and 2 bases, in that order; junction bases with no gene match: 8. CDR3 length: 15 amino acids.

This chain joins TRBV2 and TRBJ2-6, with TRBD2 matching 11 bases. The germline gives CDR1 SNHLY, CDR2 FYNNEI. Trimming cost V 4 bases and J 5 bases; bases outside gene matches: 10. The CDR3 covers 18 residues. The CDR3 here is CASSGLDTSGSWANVLTF. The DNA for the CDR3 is TGTGCCAGCAGTGGTCTCGATACTAGCGGGAGCTGGGCCAACGTCCTGACTTTC.

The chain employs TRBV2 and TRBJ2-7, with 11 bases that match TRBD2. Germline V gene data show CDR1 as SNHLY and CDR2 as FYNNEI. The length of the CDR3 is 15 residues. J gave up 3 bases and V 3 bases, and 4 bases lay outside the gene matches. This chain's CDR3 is CASSEVAGGLYEQYF. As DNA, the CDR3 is TGTGCCAGCAGTGAGGTAGCGGGAGGGCTCTACGAGCAGTACTTC.

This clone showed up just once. CDR3 sequence reads: CASSFSWDGYTF. The DNA for the CDR3 is TGTGCCAGCAGCTTCAGCTGGGATGGCTACACCTTC. The chain links TRBV5-6 to TRBJ1-2; D gene uncertain. From germline, CDR1 is SGHDT and CDR2 YYEEEE. The CDR3 is 12 residues long. Trimming shortened V by 2 bases and J by 6 bases, and 8 bases separated the two germline ends.

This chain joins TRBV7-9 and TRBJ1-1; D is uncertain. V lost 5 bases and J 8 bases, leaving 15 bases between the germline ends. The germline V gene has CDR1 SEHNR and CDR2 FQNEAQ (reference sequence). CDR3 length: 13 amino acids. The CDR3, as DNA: TGTGCCAGCAGCCCCGAACTAAAGGACGAAGCTTTCTTT. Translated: CASSPELKDEAFF.

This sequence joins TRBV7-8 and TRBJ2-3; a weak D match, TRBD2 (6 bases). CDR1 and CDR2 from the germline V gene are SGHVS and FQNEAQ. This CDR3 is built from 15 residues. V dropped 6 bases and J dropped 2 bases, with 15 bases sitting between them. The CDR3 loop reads CASSLQRAYTDTQYF. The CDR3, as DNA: TGTGCCAGCAGTCTCCAGCGGGCTTACACAGATACGCAGTATTTT.

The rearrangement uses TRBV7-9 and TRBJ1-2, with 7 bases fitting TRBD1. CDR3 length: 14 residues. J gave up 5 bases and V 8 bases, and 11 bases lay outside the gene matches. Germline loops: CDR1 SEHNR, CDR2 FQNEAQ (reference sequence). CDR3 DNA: TGTGCCAGCGCCCTCCCGGGACAGCCTTATGGCTACACCTTC. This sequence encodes CASALPGQPYGYTF. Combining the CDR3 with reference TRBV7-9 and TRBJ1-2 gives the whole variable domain DTGVSQNPRHKITKRGQNVTFRCDPISEHNRLYWYRQTLGQGPEFLTYFQNEAQLEKSRLLSDRFSAERPKGSFSTLEIQRTEQGDSAMYLCASALPGQPYGYTFGSGTRLTVV.

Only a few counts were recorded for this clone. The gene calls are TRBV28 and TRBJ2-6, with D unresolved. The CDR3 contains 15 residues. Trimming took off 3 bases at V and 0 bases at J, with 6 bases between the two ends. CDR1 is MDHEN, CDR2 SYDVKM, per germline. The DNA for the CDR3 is TGTGCCAGCAGTTTTTGGTACTCTGGGGCCAACGTCCTGACTTTC. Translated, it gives CASSFWYSGANVLTF.

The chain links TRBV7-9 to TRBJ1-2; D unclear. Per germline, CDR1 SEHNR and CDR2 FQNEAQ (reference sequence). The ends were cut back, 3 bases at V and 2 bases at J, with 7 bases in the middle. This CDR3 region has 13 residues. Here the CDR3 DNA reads TGTGCCAGCAGCTTGGGCCCCAACTATGGCTACACCTTC. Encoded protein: CASSLGPNYGYTF.

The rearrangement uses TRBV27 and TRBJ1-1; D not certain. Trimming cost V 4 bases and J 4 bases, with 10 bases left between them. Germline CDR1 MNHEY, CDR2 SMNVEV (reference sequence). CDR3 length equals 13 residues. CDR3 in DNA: TGTGCCAGCAGTTCAGGACTAGCCACTGAAGCTTTCTTT. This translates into CASSSGLATEAFF.

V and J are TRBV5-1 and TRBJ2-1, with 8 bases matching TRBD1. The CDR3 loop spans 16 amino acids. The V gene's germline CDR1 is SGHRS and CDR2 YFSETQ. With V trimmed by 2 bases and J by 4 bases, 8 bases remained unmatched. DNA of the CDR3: TGCGCCAGCAGCTTAACCGGGACAGGCTTTTACAATGAGCAGTTCTTC. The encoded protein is CASSLTGTGFYNEQFF.

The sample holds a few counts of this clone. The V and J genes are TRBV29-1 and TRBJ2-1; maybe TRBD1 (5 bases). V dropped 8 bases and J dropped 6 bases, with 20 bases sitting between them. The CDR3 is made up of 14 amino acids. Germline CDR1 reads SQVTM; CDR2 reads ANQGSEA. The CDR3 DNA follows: TGCAGCACCCAGTCAGGGTCTCGGAGCAATGAGCAGTTCTTC. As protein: CSTQSGSRSNEQFF.

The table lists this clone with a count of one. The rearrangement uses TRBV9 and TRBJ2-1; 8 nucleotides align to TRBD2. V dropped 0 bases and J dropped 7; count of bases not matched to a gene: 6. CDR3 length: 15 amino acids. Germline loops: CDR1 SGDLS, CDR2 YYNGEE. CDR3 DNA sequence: TGTGCCAGCAGCGTAGTTGGCGTAGCGGGAAATGAGCAGTTCTTC. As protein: CASSVVGVAGNEQFF.

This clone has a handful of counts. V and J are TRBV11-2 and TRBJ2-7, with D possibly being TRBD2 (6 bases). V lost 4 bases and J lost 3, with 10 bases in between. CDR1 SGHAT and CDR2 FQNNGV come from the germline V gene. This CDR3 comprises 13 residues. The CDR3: CASSYGGDYEQYF. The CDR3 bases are TGTGCCAGCAGCTACGGGGGAGACTACGAGCAGTACTTC.

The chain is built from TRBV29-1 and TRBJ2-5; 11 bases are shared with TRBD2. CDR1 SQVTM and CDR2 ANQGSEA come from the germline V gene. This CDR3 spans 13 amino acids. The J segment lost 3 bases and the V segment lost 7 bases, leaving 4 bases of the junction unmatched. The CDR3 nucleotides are TGCAGCGGTGCGGGACTAGCGGAAGAGACCCAGTACTTC. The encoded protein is CSGAGLAEETQYF.

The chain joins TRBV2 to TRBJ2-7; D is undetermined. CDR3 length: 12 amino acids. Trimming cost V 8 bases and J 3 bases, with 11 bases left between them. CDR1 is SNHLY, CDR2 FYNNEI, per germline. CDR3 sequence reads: CASLPSGYEQYF. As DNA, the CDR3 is TGTGCCAGCCTACCCTCGGGCTACGAGCAGTACTTC.

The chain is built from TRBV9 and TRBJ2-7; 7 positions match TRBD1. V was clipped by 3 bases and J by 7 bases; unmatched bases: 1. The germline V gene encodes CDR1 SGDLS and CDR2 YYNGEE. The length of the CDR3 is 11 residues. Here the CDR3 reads CASSGQGEQYF. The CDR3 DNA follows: TGTGCCAGCAGCGGACAGGGAGAGCAGTACTTC.

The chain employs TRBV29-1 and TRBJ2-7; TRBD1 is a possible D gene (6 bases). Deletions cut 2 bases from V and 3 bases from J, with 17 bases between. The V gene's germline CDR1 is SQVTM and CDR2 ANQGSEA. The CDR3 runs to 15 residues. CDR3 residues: CSVETGRYPLYEQYF. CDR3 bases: TGCAGCGTTGAAACAGGGCGATATCCTCTCTACGAGCAGTACTTC.

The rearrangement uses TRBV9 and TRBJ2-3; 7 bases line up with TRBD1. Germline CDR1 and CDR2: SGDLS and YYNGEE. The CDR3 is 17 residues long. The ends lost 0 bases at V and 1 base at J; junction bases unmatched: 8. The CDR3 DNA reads TGTGCCAGCAGCGTAGCTGGGACAGCCCCTGGCACAGATACGCAGTATTTT. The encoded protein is CASSVAGTAPGTDTQYF.

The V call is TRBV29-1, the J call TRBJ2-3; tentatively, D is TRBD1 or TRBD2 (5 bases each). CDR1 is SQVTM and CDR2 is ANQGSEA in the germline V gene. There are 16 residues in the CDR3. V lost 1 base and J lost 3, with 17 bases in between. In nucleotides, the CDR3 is TGCAGCGTTGAAGGGGGGTCAGGGATGGAGACAGATACGCAGTATTTT. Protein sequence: CSVEGGSGMETDTQYF.